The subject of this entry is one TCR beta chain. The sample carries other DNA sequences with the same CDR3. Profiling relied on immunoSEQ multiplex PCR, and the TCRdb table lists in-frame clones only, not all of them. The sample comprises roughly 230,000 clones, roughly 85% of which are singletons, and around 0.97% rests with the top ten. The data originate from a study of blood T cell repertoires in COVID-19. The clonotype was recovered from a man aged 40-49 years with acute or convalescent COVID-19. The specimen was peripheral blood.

CDR3: CASSPDRNYGYTF. DNA of the CDR3: TGTGCCAGCAGCCCGGACAGAAACTATGGCTACACCTTC. The chain couples TRBV7-9 to TRBJ1-2; TRBD1 is a possible D gene (6 bases). This CDR3 is built from 13 residues. Germline CDR1 and CDR2: SEHNR and FQNEAQ (reference sequence). The V end lost 5 bases, the J end lost 2 bases, and 9 bases lay between the germline ends. The full variable domain, rest sourced from reference TRBV7-9 and TRBJ1-2, is DTGVSQNPRHKITKRGQNVTFRCDPISEHNRLYWYRQTLGQGPEFLTYFQNEAQLEKSRLLSDRFSAERPKGSFSTLEIQRTEQGDSAMYLCASSPDRNYGYTFGSGTRLTVV.